This is a list of T cell receptor beta chains from one sample in a study of blood T cell repertoires in COVID-19. The method was immunoSEQ multiplex PCR; TCRdb's version includes in-frame clones alone and lacks a portion of them. The profile covers about 190,000 clones, with about nine tenths appearing a single time and around 1.1% taken by the ten largest. The source material was peripheral blood. The receptor set was obtained from a man aged 25-45 years with acute or convalescent COVID-19. Each CDR3 is given with its conserved first and last residue. A D gene is named only where the DNA matches it firmly. A clone size is listed for some rows: how often the clone was seen (once, few, many), or a class if it is expanded.

d_call: TRBD1; clone_size: NA; j_call: TRBJ2-1; v_call: TRBV24-1; cdr3_aa: CATSDYATGCGITYNEQFF; cdr3_nt: TGTGCCACCAGTGATTATGCGACAGGGTGTGGAATCACCTACAATGAGCAGTTCTTC
d_call: TRBD1; clone_size: NA; j_call: TRBJ1-1; v_call: TRBV7-3; cdr3_aa: CASSYGQGNTEAFF; cdr3_nt: TGTGCCAGCAGTTACGGACAGGGCAACACTGAAGCTTTCTTT
d_call: NA; clone_size: NA; j_call: TRBJ1-3; v_call: TRBV11-2; cdr3_aa: CASSLNWWSSGNTIYF; cdr3_nt: TGTGCCAGCAGCTTAAACTGGTGGTCCTCTGGAAACACCATATATTTT
d_call: TRBD2; clone_size: NA; j_call: TRBJ2-3; v_call: TRBV6-2/TRBV6-3; cdr3_aa: CASSHSAGQPGLKLDTQYF; cdr3_nt: TGTGCCAGCAGCCACTCCGCCGGACAACCGGGACTAAAGCTGGATACGCAGTATTTT
d_call: NA; clone_size: NA; j_call: TRBJ1-2; v_call: TRBV28; cdr3_aa: CASSPGLYGYTF; cdr3_nt: TGTGCCAGCAGCCCGGGACTCTATGGCTACACCTTC
d_call: NA; clone_size: NA; j_call: TRBJ1-1; v_call: TRBV18; cdr3_aa: CASSPNGGMNTEAFF; cdr3_nt: TGTGCCAGCTCACCAAACGGGGGTATGAACACTGAAGCTTTCTTT
d_call: TRBD2; clone_size: NA; j_call: TRBJ2-2; v_call: TRBV19; cdr3_aa: CASSAGQREANTGELFF; cdr3_nt: TGTGCCAGTAGTGCAGGGCAGCGGGAGGCTAATACCGGGGAGCTGTTTTTT
d_call: NA; clone_size: NA; j_call: TRBJ1-2; v_call: TRBV29-1; cdr3_aa: CRSVRQGVYCGYTF; cdr3_nt: TGCAGATCGGTTAGACAAGGGGTTTACTGTGGCTACACCTTC
d_call: TRBD2; clone_size: once; j_call: TRBJ2-5; v_call: TRBV6-4; cdr3_aa: CASSDPTSWREVILETQYF; cdr3_nt: TGTGCCAGCAGTGACCCGACCTCTTGGCGGGAGGTGATCTTAGAGACCCAGTACTTC
d_call: TRBD1; clone_size: NA; j_call: TRBJ2-5; v_call: TRBV5-1; cdr3_aa: CASSSGTAQETQYF; cdr3_nt: TGCGCCAGCAGCTCAGGGACAGCCCAAGAGACCCAGTACTTC
d_call: TRBD2; clone_size: NA; j_call: TRBJ2-1; v_call: TRBV24-1; cdr3_aa: CATSDLAGTSGGPTYNEQFF; cdr3_nt: TGTGCCACCAGTGATTTGGCTGGGACTAGCGGGGGACCCACCTACAATGAGCAGTTCTTC
d_call: NA; clone_size: NA; j_call: TRBJ2-3; v_call: TRBV9; cdr3_aa: CASSLLQGGPDTQYF; cdr3_nt: TGTGCCAGCAGCCTACTCCAGGGTGGTCCAGATACGCAGTATTTT
d_call: TRBD1; clone_size: once; j_call: TRBJ2-3; v_call: TRBV11-2; cdr3_aa: CASSLVAGGVADTQYF; cdr3_nt: TGTGCCAGCAGCTTAGTTGCAGGGGGCGTCGCAGATACGCAGTATTTT
d_call: TRBD2; clone_size: NA; j_call: TRBJ2-7; v_call: TRBV11-2; cdr3_aa: CASSLGSSGMFTYEQYF; cdr3_nt: TGTGCCAGCAGCTTAGGTTCGAGCGGGATGTTTACCTACGAGCAGTACTTC
d_call: TRBD1; clone_size: NA; j_call: TRBJ1-4; v_call: TRBV24-1; cdr3_aa: CATQGGATNEKLFF; cdr3_nt: TGTGCCACACAAGGGGGCGCAACTAATGAAAAACTGTTTTTT
d_call: TRBD2; clone_size: NA; j_call: TRBJ2-2; v_call: TRBV6-5; cdr3_aa: CASSYGRGTGELFF; cdr3_nt: TGTGCCAGCAGTTACGGGAGGGGCACCGGGGAGCTGTTTTTT
d_call: TRBD2; clone_size: NA; j_call: TRBJ2-2; v_call: TRBV9; cdr3_aa: CASSVVGLAGTGELFF; cdr3_nt: TGTGCCAGCAGCGTAGTAGGGCTAGCGGGCACCGGGGAGCTGTTTTTT
d_call: NA; clone_size: NA; j_call: TRBJ1-1; v_call: TRBV28; cdr3_aa: CASSLPGQITEAFF; cdr3_nt: TGTGCCAGCAGTTTACCCGGACAGATAACTGAAGCTTTCTTT
d_call: TRBD1; clone_size: NA; j_call: TRBJ2-7; v_call: TRBV28; cdr3_aa: CASTKLDRGPNEQYF; cdr3_nt: TGTGCCAGCACCAAACTCGACAGGGGGCCCAACGAGCAGTACTTC
d_call: NA; clone_size: NA; j_call: TRBJ2-3; v_call: TRBV2; cdr3_aa: CASSELAFSTDTQYF; cdr3_nt: TGTGCCAGCAGCGAGCTAGCGTTTAGCACAGATACGCAGTATTTT
d_call: TRBD1; clone_size: NA; j_call: TRBJ2-7; v_call: TRBV7-9; cdr3_aa: CASSTGAYEQYF; cdr3_nt: TGTGCCAGCAGCACAGGGGCCTACGAGCAGTACTTC
d_call: TRBD1; clone_size: NA; j_call: TRBJ2-5; v_call: TRBV10-3; cdr3_aa: CAIRGQQETQYF; cdr3_nt: TGTGCCATCAGGGGACAGCAAGAGACCCAGTACTTC
d_call: NA; clone_size: NA; j_call: TRBJ2-3; v_call: TRBV19; cdr3_aa: CASSRNRQDTQYF; cdr3_nt: TGTGCCAGTAGTAGGAACAGACAGGATACGCAGTATTTT
d_call: NA; clone_size: few; j_call: TRBJ2-7; v_call: TRBV6-5; cdr3_aa: CASSYQGSRNYEQYF; cdr3_nt: TGTGCCAGCAGTTACCAGGGGAGCAGAAACTACGAGCAGTACTTC
d_call: TRBD2; clone_size: NA; j_call: TRBJ2-7; v_call: TRBV19; cdr3_aa: CASSMNPAGPSYEQYF; cdr3_nt: TGTGCCAGTAGTATGAACCCAGCGGGGCCCTCCTACGAGCAGTACTTC
d_call: TRBD1; clone_size: NA; j_call: TRBJ1-2; v_call: TRBV5-5; cdr3_aa: CASSSGTGNGYTF; cdr3_nt: TGTGCCAGCAGCTCCGGGACAGGGAATGGCTACACCTTC
d_call: NA; clone_size: few; j_call: TRBJ1-6; v_call: TRBV7-9; cdr3_aa: CASSPDRSSYNSPLHF; cdr3_nt: TGTGCCAGCAGCCCGGACAGAAGCTCCTATAATTCACCCCTCCACTTT
d_call: NA; clone_size: NA; j_call: TRBJ1-5; v_call: TRBV6-5; cdr3_aa: CASSYSGGNQPQHF; cdr3_nt: TGTGCCAGCAGTTACTCCGGAGGCAATCAGCCCCAGCATTTT
d_call: NA; clone_size: few; j_call: TRBJ1-6; v_call: TRBV27; cdr3_aa: CASSLWAGFLSSYNSPLHF; cdr3_nt: TGTGCCAGCAGTTTATGGGCAGGTTTCCTAAGCTCCTATAATTCACCCCTCCACTTT
d_call: NA; clone_size: once; j_call: TRBJ1-2; v_call: TRBV30; cdr3_aa: CAWSGGPYGYTF; cdr3_nt: TGTGCCTGGAGCGGGGGGCCCTATGGCTACACCTTC
d_call: NA; clone_size: once; j_call: TRBJ1-4; v_call: TRBV6-5; cdr3_aa: CASSLHYNEKLFF; cdr3_nt: TGTGCCAGCAGCCTACACTATAATGAAAAACTGTTTTTT
d_call: TRBD1; clone_size: NA; j_call: TRBJ2-7; v_call: TRBV18; cdr3_aa: CASSPDRGRPQEQYF; cdr3_nt: TGTGCCAGCTCGCCCGACAGGGGGCGCCCCCAGGAGCAGTACTTC
d_call: NA; clone_size: NA; j_call: TRBJ2-7; v_call: TRBV5-4; cdr3_aa: CASSLSGTTYEQYF; cdr3_nt: TGTGCCAGCAGCTTGAGCGGGACAACCTACGAGCAGTACTTC
d_call: NA; clone_size: NA; j_call: TRBJ2-1; v_call: TRBV12-5; cdr3_aa: CASGLYSYNEQFF; cdr3_nt: TGTGCTAGTGGTTTATACAGCTACAATGAGCAGTTCTTC
d_call: NA; clone_size: NA; j_call: TRBJ1-4; v_call: TRBV5-1; cdr3_aa: CASSLDSGGWEKLFF; cdr3_nt: TGCGCCAGCAGCTTGGATTCGGGGGGCTGGGAAAAACTGTTTTTT
d_call: TRBD2; clone_size: NA; j_call: TRBJ2-1; v_call: TRBV3-1/TRBV3-2; cdr3_aa: CASSPLFIAGVGNEQFF; cdr3_nt: TGTGCCAGCAGCCCCCTCTTTATCGCGGGAGTCGGGAATGAGCAGTTCTTC
d_call: NA; clone_size: NA; j_call: TRBJ2-5; v_call: TRBV18; cdr3_aa: CASSPRLEGVETQYF; cdr3_nt: TGTGCCAGCTCACCCAGGTTGGAGGGAGTGGAGACCCAGTACTTC
d_call: NA; clone_size: NA; j_call: TRBJ2-5; v_call: TRBV7-8; cdr3_aa: CASSLARGWAETQYF; cdr3_nt: TGTGCCAGCAGCTTAGCAAGGGGATGGGCAGAGACCCAGTACTTC
d_call: NA; clone_size: NA; j_call: TRBJ1-6; v_call: TRBV19; cdr3_aa: CASSIDARTYNSPLHF; cdr3_nt: TGTGCCAGTAGTATAGACGCGAGGACCTATAATTCACCCCTCCACTTT
d_call: NA; clone_size: NA; j_call: TRBJ1-4; v_call: TRBV10-3; cdr3_aa: CAISPSTNEKLFF; cdr3_nt: TGTGCCATCAGTCCGTCAACTAATGAAAAACTGTTTTTT
d_call: NA; clone_size: NA; j_call: TRBJ2-3; v_call: TRBV9; cdr3_aa: CASSVDGQGLYTDTQYF; cdr3_nt: TGTGCCAGCAGCGTAGACGGCCAGGGGTTATACACAGATACGCAGTATTTT
d_call: TRBD1; clone_size: NA; j_call: TRBJ1-2; v_call: TRBV29-1; cdr3_aa: CSVARDRNYGYTF; cdr3_nt: TGCAGCGTAGCCCGGGACAGGAACTATGGCTACACCTTC
d_call: TRBD1; clone_size: NA; j_call: TRBJ2-2; v_call: TRBV30; cdr3_aa: CAWVGGTGYTGELFF; cdr3_nt: TGTGCCTGGGTCGGTGGGACAGGGTACACCGGGGAGCTGTTTTTT
d_call: NA; clone_size: NA; j_call: TRBJ1-5; v_call: TRBV27; cdr3_aa: CASRDSGGSQPQHF; cdr3_nt: TGTGCCAGCAGGGACTCCGGAGGGAGTCAGCCCCAGCATTTT
d_call: NA; clone_size: NA; j_call: TRBJ1-5; v_call: TRBV9; cdr3_aa: CASSVAGQGDQPQHF; cdr3_nt: TGTGCCAGCAGCGTAGCGGGTCAGGGCGATCAGCCCCAGCATTTT
d_call: TRBD1; clone_size: NA; j_call: TRBJ2-3; v_call: TRBV6-5; cdr3_aa: CASRTDRAGTDTQYF; cdr3_nt: TGTGCCAGCCGAACGGACAGGGCAGGCACAGATACGCAGTATTTT
d_call: NA; clone_size: NA; j_call: TRBJ2-5; v_call: TRBV7-9; cdr3_aa: CASSQTGVETQYF; cdr3_nt: TGTGCCAGCAGCCAAACAGGTGTGGAGACCCAGTACTTC
d_call: TRBD1; clone_size: NA; j_call: TRBJ1-6; v_call: TRBV10-3; cdr3_aa: CAIRGTGGNSPLHF; cdr3_nt: TGTGCCATCAGGGGGACAGGGGGCAATTCACCCCTCCACTTT
d_call: NA; clone_size: NA; j_call: TRBJ1-2; v_call: TRBV11-2; cdr3_aa: CASSFSHGDGYTF; cdr3_nt: TGTGCCAGCAGCTTTTCCCACGGTGATGGCTACACCTTC
d_call: TRBD1; clone_size: NA; j_call: TRBJ2-1; v_call: TRBV28; cdr3_aa: CASSWDRETYNEQFF; cdr3_nt: TGTGCCAGCAGCTGGGACAGGGAGACCTACAATGAGCAGTTCTTC
d_call: NA; clone_size: once; j_call: TRBJ1-1; v_call: TRBV27; cdr3_aa: CASRKQGVTEAFF; cdr3_nt: TGTGCCAGCAGGAAACAGGGAGTCACTGAAGCTTTCTTT
d_call: NA; clone_size: NA; j_call: TRBJ1-2; v_call: TRBV7-8; cdr3_aa: CASSLVGGDYTF; cdr3_nt: TGTGCCAGCAGCTTAGTTGGAGGGGACTACACCTTC
d_call: NA; clone_size: NA; j_call: TRBJ1-2; v_call: TRBV3-1/TRBV3-2; cdr3_aa: CASNRRAGGYNYGYTF; cdr3_nt: TGTGCCAGTAACCGTAGGGCGGGCGGTTATAACTATGGCTACACCTTC
d_call: TRBD1; clone_size: NA; j_call: TRBJ1-1; v_call: TRBV18; cdr3_aa: CASSLRTGLNTEAFF; cdr3_nt: TGTGCCAGCTCACTTAGGACAGGGTTGAACACTGAAGCTTTCTTT
d_call: NA; clone_size: NA; j_call: TRBJ2-7; v_call: TRBV6-6; cdr3_aa: CASGFARDYEQYF; cdr3_nt: TGTGCCAGCGGTTTTGCCAGGGACTACGAGCAGTACTTC
d_call: NA; clone_size: NA; j_call: TRBJ2-5; v_call: TRBV4-1; cdr3_aa: CASSQDPGRGQETQYF; cdr3_nt: TGCGCCAGCAGCCAAGATCCGGGTCGGGGTCAAGAGACCCAGTACTTC
d_call: TRBD1; clone_size: NA; j_call: TRBJ1-1; v_call: TRBV3-1/TRBV3-2; cdr3_aa: CASSRDRGNTEAFF; cdr3_nt: TGTGCCAGCAGCCGGGACAGGGGGAACACTGAAGCTTTCTTT